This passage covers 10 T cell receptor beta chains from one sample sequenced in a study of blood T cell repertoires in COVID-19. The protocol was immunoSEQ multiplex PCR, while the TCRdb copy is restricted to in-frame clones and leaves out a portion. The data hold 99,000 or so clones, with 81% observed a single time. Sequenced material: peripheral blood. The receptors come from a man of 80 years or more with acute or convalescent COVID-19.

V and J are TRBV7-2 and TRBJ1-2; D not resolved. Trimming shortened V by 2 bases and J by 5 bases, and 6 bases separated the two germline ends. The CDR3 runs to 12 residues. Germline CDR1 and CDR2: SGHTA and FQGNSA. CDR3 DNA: TGTGCCAGCAGCTTAAATAGTTATGGCTACACCTTC. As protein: CASSLNSYGYTF.

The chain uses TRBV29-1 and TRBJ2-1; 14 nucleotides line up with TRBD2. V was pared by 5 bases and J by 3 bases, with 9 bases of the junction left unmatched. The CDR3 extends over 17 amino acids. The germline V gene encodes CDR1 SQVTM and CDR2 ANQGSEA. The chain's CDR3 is CSVNRLAGGPIYNEQFF. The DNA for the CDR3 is TGCAGCGTTAATAGACTAGCGGGAGGGCCGATCTACAATGAGCAGTTCTTC.

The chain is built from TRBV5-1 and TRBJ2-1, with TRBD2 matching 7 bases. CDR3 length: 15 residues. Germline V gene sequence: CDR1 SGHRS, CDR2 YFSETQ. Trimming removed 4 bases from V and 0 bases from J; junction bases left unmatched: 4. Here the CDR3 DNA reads TGCGCCAGCAGCCCGGGAGGCCGCTCCTACAATGAGCAGTTCTTC. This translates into CASSPGGRSYNEQFF. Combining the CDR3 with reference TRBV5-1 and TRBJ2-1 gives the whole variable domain KAGVTQTPRYLIKTRGQQVTLSCSPISGHRSVSWYQQTPGQGLQFLFEYFSETQRNKGNFPGRFSGRQFSNSRSEMNVSTLELGDSALYLCASSPGGRSYNEQFFGPGTRLTVL.

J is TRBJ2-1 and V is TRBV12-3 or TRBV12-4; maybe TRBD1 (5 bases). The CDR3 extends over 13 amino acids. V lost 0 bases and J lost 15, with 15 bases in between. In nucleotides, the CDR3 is TGTGCCAGCAGTTTAGCGGCAGACTTAAGGGGGTTCTTC. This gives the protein CASSLAADLRGFF.

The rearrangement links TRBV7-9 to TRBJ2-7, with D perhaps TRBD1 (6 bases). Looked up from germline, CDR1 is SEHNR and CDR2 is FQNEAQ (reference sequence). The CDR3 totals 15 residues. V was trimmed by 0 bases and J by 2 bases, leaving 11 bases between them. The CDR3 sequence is CASSLADSVPYEQYF. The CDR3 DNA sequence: TGTGCCAGCAGCTTAGCGGACAGTGTGCCCTACGAGCAGTACTTC.

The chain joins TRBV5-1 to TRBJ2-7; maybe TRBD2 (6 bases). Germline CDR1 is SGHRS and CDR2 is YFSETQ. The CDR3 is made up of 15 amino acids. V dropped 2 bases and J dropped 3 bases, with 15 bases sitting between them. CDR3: CASSLGTGVGYEQYF. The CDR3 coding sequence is TGCGCCAGCAGCTTAGGGACTGGGGTTGGCTACGAGCAGTACTTC.

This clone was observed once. CDR3 in DNA: TGTGCCAGCAGCCTGGGGTCTAGCGGGAGGAACGAGCAGTACTTC. Protein sequence: CASSLGSSGRNEQYF. V and J are TRBV3-1 (or the pseudogene TRBV3-2) and TRBJ2-7; TRBD2 matches at 11 bases. The J segment lost 5 bases and the V segment lost 4 bases, leaving 7 bases of the junction unmatched. Germline lookup yields CDR1 LGHDT and CDR2 YNNKEL (reference sequence). This CDR3 is 15 amino acids long.

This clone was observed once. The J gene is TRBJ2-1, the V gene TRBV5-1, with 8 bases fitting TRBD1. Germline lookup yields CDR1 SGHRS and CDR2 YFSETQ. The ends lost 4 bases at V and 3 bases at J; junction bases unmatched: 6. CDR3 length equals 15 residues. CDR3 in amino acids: CASSATGANYNEQFF. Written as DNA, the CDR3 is TGCGCCAGCAGCGCGACAGGGGCCAACTACAATGAGCAGTTCTTC.

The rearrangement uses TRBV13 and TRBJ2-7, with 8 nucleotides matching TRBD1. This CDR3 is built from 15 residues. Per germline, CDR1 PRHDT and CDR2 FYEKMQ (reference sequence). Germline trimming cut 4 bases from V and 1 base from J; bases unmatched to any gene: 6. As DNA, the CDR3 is TGTGCCAGCAGCTACAAGGGACAGGCGTCCTACGAGCAGTACTTC. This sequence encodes CASSYKGQASYEQYF.

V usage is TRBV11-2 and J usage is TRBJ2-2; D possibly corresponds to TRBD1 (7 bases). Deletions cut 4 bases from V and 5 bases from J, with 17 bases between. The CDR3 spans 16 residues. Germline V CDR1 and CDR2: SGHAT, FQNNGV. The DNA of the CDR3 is TGTGCCAGCAGCTCAGACAGGGAGGCTCGGACCGGGGAGCTGTTTTTT. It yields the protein CASSSDREARTGELFF.